The clone carrying this T cell receptor (beta chain) was observed a handful of times. Its antigen is still unknown. This entry comes from a study of cytomegalovirus exposure and HLA in healthy donors. The length of the CDR3 is 16 residues. Germline V CDR1 and CDR2: SNHLY, FYNNEI. After removal of 6 bases from V and 4 bases from J, the junction contained 11 bases not matched to a gene. Study results and caveats: In a later analysis, compared with equally common non-associated chains, HLA-associated beta chains were more expanded. An analysis done earlier found most TCR beta V segments productive about 90% or about 30% of the time. There were three CMV-associated chains whose specificity for CMV antigens was confirmed in vitro.

The study ran its PCR with 60 Vbeta and 13 Jbeta primers. Original data processing: A later analysis tallied about 80 million unique TCR beta chains, about 11 million of them shared. Profiled with immunoSEQ multiplex PCR; TCRdb holds only in-frame clones, not every one. V and J calls and clone size are given by that table; D and trimming were obtained from the DNA. The table has some 130,000 clones, roughly 77% seen once. The TCR sequence derives from a female donor in good health and CMV-seronegative. The gene calls are TRBV2 and TRBJ1-4; 7 bases fit TRBD1. Sequenced material: PBMCs. The CDR3 DNA sequence: TGTGCCAGCAGCGCCGAGGAGGGACAGTTTAATGAAAAACTGTTTTTT. This encodes CASSAEEGQFNEKLFF.